This T cell receptor (beta chain) was sequenced during a study of T cell responses to AZD1222 COVID-19 vaccine. Germline trimming cut 5 bases from V and 8 bases from J; bases unmatched to any gene: 5. Germline V gene sequence: CDR1 SEHNR, CDR2 FQNEAQ (reference sequence). CDR3 length: 15 residues. Remarks on this clone: No antigen is known for it.

Study observations and caveats: Dominant CD4 TCR responses targeted spike regions 160-218 and 743-854.

This table comes from immunoSEQ multiplex PCR, and its TCRdb copy is limited to in-frame clones, with some not included. The data hold roughly 120,000 clones, with around 90% observed a single time. Sequencing used peripheral blood, obtained on day 0 of MenACWY control vaccination. This clonotype was sampled from an adult in good health. The chain employs TRBV7-9 and TRBJ1-6, with TRBD1 matching 11 bases. CDR3 bases: TGTGCCAGCAGCCTCGGACAGGGGGCGCATTCACCCCTCCACTTT. Translation gives CASSLGQGAHSPLHF.